This TCR beta chain was retrieved from a study of blood T cell repertoires in COVID-19. Turning to the study itself: Whether acute or convalescent, the COVID-19 samples came from the United States, Italy and Spain. Sources were T cells, B-cell-depleted T cells, or PBMCs; the material itself was cDNA or gDNA.

Original handling: From reference gene primer amplification, estimates of nucleated cell counts were derived. Libraries were prepared by immunoSEQ multiplex PCR; TCRdb keeps only in-frame clonotypes and omits some of them. Clone size and V and J calls were adopted from that table, with D and trimming inferred from the DNA. Of a few hundred thousand clones listed, approximately 90% were seen once; the top ten hold around 5.8%. CDR3 length equals 18 residues. The V and J ends lost 0 bases and 0 bases, in that order; junction bases with no gene match: 4. CDR1 is SGHTA and CDR2 is FQGTGA in the germline V gene.

This receptor was obtained from a woman between 45 and 65 years old with COVID-19, enrolled during active disease. Sequencing was performed on peripheral blood. This rearrangement joins TRBV7-3 to TRBJ2-3; TRBD2 matches at 12 bases. For the CDR3, the DNA is TGTGCCAGCAGCTTAACAAGGACTAGCGGGACTAGCACAGATACGCAGTATTTT. Its translation is CASSLTRTSGTSTDTQYF.